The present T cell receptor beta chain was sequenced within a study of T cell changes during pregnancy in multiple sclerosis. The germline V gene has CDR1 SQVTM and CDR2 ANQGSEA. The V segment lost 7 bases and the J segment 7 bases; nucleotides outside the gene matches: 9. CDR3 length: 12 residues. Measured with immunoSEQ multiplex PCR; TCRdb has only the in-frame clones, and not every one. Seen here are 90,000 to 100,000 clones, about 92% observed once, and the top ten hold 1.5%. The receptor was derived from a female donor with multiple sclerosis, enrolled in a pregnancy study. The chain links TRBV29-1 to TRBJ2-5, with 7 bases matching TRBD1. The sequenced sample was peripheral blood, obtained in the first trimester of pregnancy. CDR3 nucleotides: TGCAGCGCCGAAGGGGGCCCGAGGACCCAGTACTTC. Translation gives CSAEGGPRTQYF.